The 2 T cell receptor beta chains below come from one sample, sequenced in a study of PD-1 blockade in classical Hodgkin lymphoma. Every patient relapsed after autologous stem cell transplantation, and brentuximab vedotin exposure varied. The data were produced by immunoSEQ multiplex PCR, yet TCRdb's version contains in-frame clones alone and is incomplete. The table has tens of thousands of clones, 75% to 90% seen once; the top ten hold 15%. The material was peripheral blood mononuclear cells (PBMCs), obtained at baseline. The receptor set was obtained from a human donor with classical Hodgkin lymphoma.

The rearrangement uses TRBV5-6 and TRBJ2-1; D possibly uses TRBD1 or TRBD2 (6 bases each). This CDR3 contains 16 residues. Germline CDR1 SGHDT, CDR2 YYEEEE. V was trimmed by 4 bases and J by 6 bases, leaving 20 bases between them. The CDR3 here is CASSHRGDPGTNEQFF. The CDR3 DNA follows: TGTGCCAGCAGCCATAGGGGGGACCCCGGGACCAATGAGCAGTTCTTC. Supplemented by reference TRBV5-6 and TRBJ2-1, the full variable domain reads DAGVTQSPTHLIKTRGQQVTLRCSPKSGHDTVSWYQQALGQGPQFIFQYYEEEERQRGNFPDRFSGHQFPNYSSELNVNALLLGDSALYLCASSHRGDPGTNEQFFGPGTRLTVL.

The V call is TRBV5-5, the J call TRBJ1-1; D perhaps matches TRBD1 (5 bases). The germline V gene encodes CDR1 SGHKS and CDR2 YYEKEE (reference sequence). This CDR3 has 16 residues. Trimming took 2 bases from V and 1 from J, leaving 15 bases between them. The CDR3 protein is CASSLWGVQANTEAFF. In DNA form, the CDR3 reads TGTGCCAGCAGCTTATGGGGGGTCCAAGCGAACACTGAAGCTTTCTTT.